The 14 T cell receptor beta chains below were found in one sample sequenced in a study of blood T cells in healthy people across ages. Through a sample-barcoded 5' primer and a J-beta primer mix, a second PCR was run for roughly 7 to 11 cycles. TCRdb re-called the 5' RACE reads with MiXCR, one entry per CDR3 protein. The sample comprises 750,000 to 1,000,000 distinct CDR3 sequences, roughly 29% of which are singletons, and 10% to 13% rests with the top ten. The sample also formed part of further work on T cells of mothers and their children.

Sequencing was done on a sample of blood. These receptors all come from a woman in her forties in good health.

About this clonotype itself: One base away lies a much larger clone, so this may be a sequencing read error. V and J are TRBV10-3 and TRBJ2-1, with D tentatively TRBD2 (6 bases). The DNA end is a closer match to TRBJ2-7, so the J assignment may be wrong. The V gene's germline CDR1 is ENHRY and CDR2 SYGVKD. The CDR3 contains 13 residues. The CDR3 DNA is TGTGCCATCACTGGGACTCCCTACAATGAGCAGTACTTC. Its protein product is CAITGTPYNEQYF.

To note about this clonotype: Given a much more abundant clone one base away, this may be a read error. The rearrangement uses TRBV6-6 and TRBJ2-2; D assignment may be TRBD1 or TRBD2 (5 bases each). CDR1 is MNHNY, CDR2 SVGAGI, per germline (reference sequence). CDR3 length: 14 residues. The CDR3 DNA reads TGTGCCAGCAGTTACAGGGGTGAGACCGGGGAGCTGGTTTTT. It specifies CASSYRGETGELVF.

Worth noting for this clonotype: This may be a read error, as it is one base from a much larger clone. The chain recombines TRBV7-3 with TRBJ2-7; D possibly uses TRBD1 or TRBD2 (6 bases each). Trimming took off 3 bases at V and 3 bases at J, with 15 bases between the two ends. The CDR3 covers 15 residues. Germline loops: CDR1 SGHTA, CDR2 FQGTGA. Here the CDR3 reads CASSLTGGGYYEQYF. The CDR3 coding sequence is TGTGCCAGCAGCTTGACCGGAGGGGGTTACTACGAGCAGTACTTC.

This clonotype was observed a handful of times. The V and J genes are TRBV28 and TRBJ2-1; D not certain. The germline V gene has CDR1 MDHEN and CDR2 SYDVKM. V gave up 3 bases and J gave up 5 bases, with 11 bases separating them. The CDR3 is made up of 14 amino acids. The CDR3 here is CASSFGTEHNEQFF. DNA of the CDR3: TGTGCCAGCAGTTTCGGAACAGAACACAATGAGCAGTTCTTC.

The chain uses TRBV3-1 and TRBJ1-1, with D maybe TRBD1 (5 bases). V lost 1 base and J 6 bases, leaving 9 bases between the germline ends. CDR3 length equals 13 residues. CDR1 and CDR2 (germline): LGHDT, YNNKEL (reference sequence). CDR3 nucleotide sequence: TGTGCCAGCAGCCAAGGGGGGTTCGCTGAAGCTTTCTTT. Amino acids: CASSQGGFAEAFF.

This clonotype was picked up a small number of times. V and J are TRBV6-4 and TRBJ1-2; 9 nucleotides line up with TRBD1. Germline CDR1 and CDR2: MRHNA and SNTAGT. This CDR3 has 15 residues. V dropped 6 bases and J dropped 1; count of bases not matched to a gene: 6. The CDR3 region has the DNA TGTGCCAGCAGCCGGGACAGGGAGGTTAACTATGGCTACACCTTC. Residues: CASSRDREVNYGYTF.

This clonotype was recorded many times. V gene TRBV20-1 combines with J gene TRBJ2-3, with D possibly matching TRBD1 (5 bases). Trimming left V 3 bases short and J 4 bases short, with 5 bases between. CDR3 size: 11 residues. CDR1 and CDR2 (germline): DFQATT, SNEGSKA (reference sequence). CDR3 protein: CSASRADTQYF. The CDR3 region has the DNA TGCAGTGCTAGCAGGGCAGATACGCAGTATTTT.

The V gene is TRBV5-1, the J gene TRBJ2-3, with 8 bases aligning to TRBD1. With 0 bases clipped from V and 1 base from J, the junction kept 7 bases outside the gene matches. This CDR3 has 17 residues. Germline CDR1 and CDR2: SGHRS and YFSETQ. CDR3 DNA sequence: TGCGCCAGCAGCTTGGGACCCCAGGGGGCCCGCACAGATACGCAGTATTTT. It encodes CASSLGPQGARTDTQYF.

This clonotype was detected many times. This chain uses TRBV5-1 with TRBJ1-2; D gene uncertain. CDR1 SGHRS and CDR2 YFSETQ come from the germline V gene. The CDR3 totals 12 residues. V shed 1 base and J shed 3 bases, with 4 bases lying between them. This CDR3 reads CASSLTDYGYTF. The CDR3 DNA sequence: TGCGCCAGCAGCTTGACAGACTATGGCTACACCTTC.

About this clonotype: This clone may be a read error of a much larger clone one base away. The CDR3: CASTSGDSGTEKLFF. Written as DNA, the CDR3 is TGCGCCAGCACCAGTGGGGACAGTGGAACGGAAAAACTGTTTTTT. This rearrangement joins TRBV5-1 to TRBJ1-4; the match to TRBD1 covers 7 bases. CDR3 length equals 15 residues. Germline V lookup: CDR1 SGHRS, CDR2 YFSETQ. J gave up 8 bases and V 6 bases, and 13 bases lay outside the gene matches.

This clonotype was seen at least ten times. V gene TRBV20-1 combines with J gene TRBJ2-5; 12 positions match TRBD2. The V segment lost 4 bases and the J segment 4 bases; nucleotides outside the gene matches: 16. Germline V gene data show CDR1 as DFQATT and CDR2 as SNEGSKA (reference sequence). The CDR3 covers 18 residues. In DNA form, the CDR3 reads TGCAGTGCTACGCGCAAAAGGACTAGCGGGAACCTCCCAGAGACCCAGTACTTC. It specifies CSATRKRTSGNLPETQYF.

The J gene is TRBJ1-5, the V gene TRBV5-1, with D possibly being TRBD1 (6 bases). This CDR3 is built from 15 residues. The V gene's germline CDR1 is SGHRS and CDR2 YFSETQ. Between the trimmed V and J ends, which lost 0 bases and 5 bases, there was a span of 12 bases. In DNA, the CDR3 is TGCGCCAGCAGCTTGGATTCAACAGGGTATCAGCCCCAGCATTTT. Protein product: CASSLDSTGYQPQHF.

Note on this clonotype: A clone one base away is much larger, so this may be a read error. The V gene is TRBV2, the J gene TRBJ2-3; perhaps TRBD2 as D (6 bases). The CDR3 is 15 residues long. Germline CDR1 and CDR2: SNHLY and FYNNEI. CDR3 DNA sequence: TGTGCCAGCAGTGAAGCGGGGGGAAGCACAGATGCGCAGTATTTT. It yields the protein CASSEAGGSTDAQYF.

This clonotype appeared many times. The V gene is TRBV28, the J gene TRBJ2-5, with TRBD1 matching over 9 bases. The germline V gene has CDR1 MDHEN and CDR2 SYDVKM. Trimming took 6 bases from V and 5 from J; bases not matched to a gene: 7. The CDR3 is made up of 14 amino acids. The CDR3 nucleotides are TGTGCCAGCAGCATCACAGGGGGCGCCGAGACCCAGTACTTC. The encoded protein is CASSITGGAETQYF.